A single sample gave rise to the 11 T cell receptor beta chains below, sequenced in a study of regulatory T cells in long-lasting Graves disease. For TCR beta, libraries came from iRepertoire HTBI primers and Arm-PCR of CDR3 regions. TCRdb fed the multiplex PCR reads into MiXCR, producing one record per CDR3 protein. The sample records roughly 400,000 distinct CDR3 sequences, less than 25% being singletons. Described time point: persistent/refractory GD, antithyroid drugs over 5 years with positive TRAb. With RNA extracted from PBMCs as input, the TCR library was made. The sequencing used peripheral blood mononuclear cells (PBMCs), collected when the disease was refractory, from a patient treated with antithyroid drugs. These receptors were taken from a female donor with Graves disease.

The rearrangement links TRBV12-3 or TRBV12-4 to TRBJ2-3; 7 positions agree with TRBD2. This CDR3 has 16 residues. The ends lost 6 bases at V and 0 bases at J; junction bases unmatched: 9. The CDR3 bases are TGTGCCAGCAGAAGGACTAGAGGGCTTAGCACAGATACGCAGTATTTT. Its translation is CASRRTRGLSTDTQYF.

This clonotype was observed a few times. The chain links TRBV6-2 or TRBV6-3 to TRBJ2-1; 9 bases are shared with TRBD1. CDR1 and CDR2 from the germline V gene are MNHEY and SVGEGT. The CDR3 has 11 residues. J was trimmed by 15 bases and V by 6 bases; bases with no gene match: 6. This CDR3 is CASRGTGLLFF. The CDR3 DNA reads TGTGCCAGCAGAGGGACAGGGTTGCTGTTCTTC.

On this clonotype: A much larger clone differs from this one at a single base, so this may be a read error. V usage is TRBV28 and J usage is TRBJ1-2, with D maybe TRBD1 (6 bases). Germline V gene data show CDR1 as MDHEN and CDR2 as SYDVKM. This CDR3 spans 12 amino acids. The V end lost 10 bases, the J end lost 12 bases, and 21 bases lay between the germline ends. Here the CDR3 DNA reads TGTGCCATTAACCGGGGGGCGGAAGGCCACACCTTC. Residues: CAINRGAEGHTF.

This sequence joins TRBV4-3 and TRBJ2-7; D is perhaps TRBD1 (6 bases). V shed 2 bases and J shed 3 bases, with 11 bases lying between them. Per the germline V gene, CDR1 is LGHNA and CDR2 is YSLEER. The CDR3 extends over 14 amino acids. The CDR3 DNA follows: TGCGCCAGCAGCCAAACAGGGTTCGGCTACGAGCAGTACTTC. This translates into CASSQTGFGYEQYF.

This clonotype was observed a few times. The CDR3 DNA sequence: TGTGCCAGCAGCCCCCCCGGGACGGCCCCTCATTACGAGCAGTACTTC. This codes for CASSPPGTAPHYEQYF. This chain joins TRBV6-1 and TRBJ2-7; either TRBD1 or TRBD2 may supply D (5 bases each). Germline lookup yields CDR1 MNHNS and CDR2 SASEGT. The V gene lost 6 bases and the J gene lost 4 bases, with 22 bases spanning the gap. The CDR3 is 16 amino acids.

This clonotype was counted only a few times. Given the absence of the conserved phenylalanine or tryptophan at the CDR3 end, a read error is likely. Because the CDR3's place on the DNA is in doubt, the DNA is left out and the CDR3 is given as listed by TCRdb. The rearrangement joins TRBV10-3 to TRBJ1-2. The germline CDR1 and CDR2 sequences are ENHRY and SYGVKD. Ends included, the CDR3 has 11 residues. CDR3: CAISEGSQINL.

This clonotype was found many times. The V and J genes are TRBV28 and TRBJ1-2; TRBD1 aligns across 7 bases. Germline CDR1 MDHEN, CDR2 SYDVKM. After removal of 1 base from V and 4 bases from J, the junction contained 3 bases not matched to a gene. This CDR3 spans 14 amino acids. CDR3 coding DNA: TGTGCCAGCAGTTTATTCGACAGGGCCTATGGCTACACCTTC. This codes for CASSLFDRAYGYTF.

This sequence joins TRBV5-1 and TRBJ1-5; D is possibly TRBD1 (6 bases). V lost 1 base, J lost 2 bases, and 10 bases lay in between. The CDR3 contains 15 residues. CDR1 SGHRS and CDR2 YFSETQ come from the germline V gene. The CDR3 loop is CASSLTGLGNQPQHF. The CDR3 DNA reads as TGCGCCAGCAGCTTGACAGGGTTGGGCAATCAGCCCCAGCATTTT.

In its sample, this clonotype was seen a few times. The chain recombines TRBV6-1 with TRBJ1-5; a possible D gene is TRBD1 (5 bases). V was trimmed by 6 bases and J by 3 bases, leaving 18 bases between them. Germline V gene data show CDR1 as MNHNS and CDR2 as SASEGT. This CDR3 region has 16 residues. CDR3 coding DNA: TGTGCCAGCAGCAACGCGGGGGGGGTAGACAATCAGCCCCAGCATTTT. Translated, it gives CASSNAGGVDNQPQHF.

At least ten counts were recorded for this clonotype. The rearrangement links TRBV7-2 to TRBJ2-7; 9 nucleotides align to TRBD2. The CDR3 loop spans 16 amino acids. CDR1 is SGHTA and CDR2 is FQGNSA in the germline V gene. Trimming at V came to 5 bases and at J to 3 bases, leaving 11 bases not matched to a gene. CDR3 residues: CASSKGLQTSGYEQYF. The CDR3 DNA is TGTGCCAGCAGCAAAGGCCTCCAGACTAGCGGCTACGAGCAGTACTTC. The full variable domain, completed using reference TRBV7-2 and TRBJ2-7, is GAGVSQSPSNKVTEKGKDVELRCDPISGHTALYWYRQSLGQGLEFLIYFQGNSAPDKSGLPSDRFSAERTGGSVSTLTIQRTQQEDSAVYLCASSKGLQTSGYEQYFGPGTRLTVT.

This clonotype was seen a handful of times. The rearrangement joins TRBV2 to TRBJ1-2, with D possibly being TRBD1 (6 bases). V was trimmed by 0 bases and J by 5 bases, leaving 13 bases between them. The germline gives CDR1 SNHLY, CDR2 FYNNEI. This CDR3 comprises 15 residues. The CDR3 protein is CASSEALLGGYGYTF. The DNA for the CDR3 is TGTGCCAGCAGTGAAGCGCTCTTAGGGGGGTATGGCTACACCTTC.